This entry lists 22 T cell receptor beta chains sequenced from one sample in a study. Tregs were sorted as CD4+CD25+CD127-/low cells. One entry per CDR3 protein, called by TCRdb with MiXCR from the 5' RACE reads. Seen here are 50,000 to 65,000 distinct CDR3 sequences, around 21% observed once, and the top ten hold roughly 2.9%. Source material: tumor-infiltrating Tregs sorted from the breast tumor. The receptors shown here come from a female donor with breast cancer.

This clonotype was observed a handful of times. The chain is built from TRBV7-9 and TRBJ1-3; D is uncertain. CDR3 length: 15 amino acids. V lost 6 bases, J lost 0 bases, and 12 bases lay in between. Germline CDR1 is SEHNR and CDR2 is FQNEAQ (reference sequence). The CDR3 nucleotides read TGTGCCAGCAGGCCGCCTATACGCTCTGGAAACACCATATATTTT. This translates into CASRPPIRSGNTIYF.

Ten or more counts support this clonotype. V gene TRBV6-5 combines with J gene TRBJ2-1, with 10 positions matching TRBD2. The germline V gene has CDR1 MNHEY and CDR2 SVGAGI. There are 13 residues in the CDR3. The trim removed 8 bases at V and 5 bases at J, leaving 3 bases unmatched. CDR3 coding DNA: TGTGCCAGCGGTGGACTAGCGGACAATGAGCAGTTCTTC. Its protein is CASGGLADNEQFF.

This clonotype was detected many times. The chain uses TRBV20-1 and TRBJ2-3; D not certain. CDR3 size: 15 residues. The germline gives CDR1 DFQATT, CDR2 SNEGSKA (reference sequence). V was clipped by 0 bases and J by 2 bases, with 12 bases between them. CDR3 in DNA: TGCAGTGCTAGAGATACGGGCGGATCCACAGATACGCAGTATTTT. Amino acids: CSARDTGGSTDTQYF.

The chain joins TRBV3-1 to TRBJ2-3, with D tentatively TRBD2 (5 bases). The CDR3 spans 15 residues. The germline gives CDR1 LGHDT, CDR2 YNNKEL (reference sequence). Trimming removed 1 base at V and 8 bases at J, with 16 bases between. This CDR3 is CASSQGITRVATQYF. The CDR3 DNA reads TGTGCCAGCAGCCAAGGCATTACGAGGGTTGCTACGCAGTATTTT.

The chain combines TRBV6-5 with TRBJ1-1, with TRBD1 matching over 9 bases. Unmatched junction bases numbered 11, after V lost 4 bases and J lost 5 bases. The CDR3 runs 16 residues. Germline CDR1 reads MNHEY; CDR2 reads SVGAGI. DNA of the CDR3: TGTGCCAGCAGTTCCATTCGGACAGGGGCGAGGACTGAAGCTTTCTTT. As protein: CASSSIRTGARTEAFF.

The V gene is TRBV5-6, the J gene TRBJ1-5, with D possibly being TRBD1 (6 bases). V was clipped by 4 bases and J by 7 bases, with 15 bases between them. The CDR3 length is 14 residues. Per the germline V gene, CDR1 is SGHDT and CDR2 is YYEEEE. In nucleotides, the CDR3 is TGTGCCAGCAGCAGCAGGGGATTACGGCAGCCCCAGCATTTT. Amino acids: CASSSRGLRQPQHF. The full variable domain, its missing parts supplied by reference TRBV5-6 and TRBJ1-5, is DAGVTQSPTHLIKTRGQQVTLRCSPKSGHDTVSWYQQALGQGPQFIFQYYEEEERQRGNFPDRFSGHQFPNYSSELNVNALLLGDSALYLCASSSRGLRQPQHFGDGTRLSIL.

This clonotype was counted ten times or more. V is TRBV12-3 or TRBV12-4 and J is TRBJ1-1; a possible D gene is TRBD1 (6 bases). V was trimmed by 3 bases and J by 0 bases, leaving 14 bases between them. CDR3 length: 16 amino acids. CDR3 loop: CASSLPGGEMNTEAFF. CDR3 bases: TGTGCCAGCAGTTTGCCTGGGGGCGAAATGAACACTGAAGCTTTCTTT.

This clonotype was found a few times. J is TRBJ2-2 and V is TRBV12-3 or TRBV12-4; 8 bases fit TRBD1. V was clipped by 1 base and J by 5 bases; unmatched bases: 3. The CDR3 is 15 residues long. CDR3 residues: CASSLGTGKTGELFF. The CDR3 nucleotides read TGTGCCAGCAGTTTAGGGACAGGGAAAACCGGGGAGCTGTTTTTT.

The chain has TRBV6-5 and TRBJ2-2; TRBD2 is a possible D gene (5 bases). Trimming took 6 bases from V and 0 from J, leaving 14 bases between them. This CDR3 comprises 16 residues. CDR1 and CDR2 from the germline V gene are MNHEY and SVGAGI. CDR3 sequence (DNA): TGTGCCAGCAGGATCAGAGGGCCCTCGAACACCGGGGAGCTGTTTTTT. Translating gives CASRIRGPSNTGELFF.

On this clonotype itself: Since a much larger clone is just one base distant, this may be a read error. The chain is built from TRBV20-1 and TRBJ2-3; D may be TRBD2 (5 bases). Germline CDR1 and CDR2: DFQATT and SNEGSKA (reference sequence). This CDR3 has 14 residues. The V end was cut by 4 bases, the J end by 4 bases, with 15 bases between. The CDR3 sequence: CSATEGPYADTQYF. Written as DNA, the CDR3 is TGCAGTGCTACTGAGGGCCCCTACGCAGATACGCAGTATTTT.

The chain carries TRBV7-9 and TRBJ2-1, with 10 bases that match TRBD2. Trimming cost V 2 bases and J 12 bases; bases outside gene matches: 4. The CDR3 spans 13 residues. Germline CDR1 is SEHNR and CDR2 is FQNEAQ (reference sequence). The CDR3 loop reads CASSLRTSGMQFF. CDR3 bases: TGTGCCAGCAGCTTAAGGACTAGCGGTATGCAGTTCTTC.

This rearrangement joins TRBV30 to TRBJ2-7; 7 bases are shared with TRBD1. After removal of 3 bases from V and 6 bases from J, the junction contained 11 bases not matched to a gene. This CDR3 has 14 residues. CDR1 and CDR2 from the germline V gene are GTSNPN and SVGIG (reference sequence). The DNA of the CDR3 is TGTGCCTGGAGGGTAATACGACAGGGAGCCGAGCAGTACTTC. It codes for CAWRVIRQGAEQYF. The variable domain in full, completed from reference TRBV30 and TRBJ2-7, reads SQTIHQWPATLVQPVGSPLSLECTVEGTSNPNLYWYRQAAGRGLQLLFYSVGIGQISSEVPQNLSASRPQDRQFILSSKKLLLSDSGFYLCAWRVIRQGAEQYFGPGTRLTVT.

The chain recombines TRBV28 with TRBJ1-2, with D possibly matching TRBD1 (6 bases). CDR3 length: 12 residues. The V and J ends lost 5 bases and 8 bases respectively, with 12 bases between them. Germline CDR1 is MDHEN and CDR2 is SYDVKM. The CDR3 region has the DNA TGTGCCAGCAGTCCAGGGGACCGCGGCTACACCTTC. This sequence encodes CASSPGDRGYTF.

V and J are TRBV9 and TRBJ1-2, with 11 bases lining up with TRBD1. From germline, CDR1 is SGDLS and CDR2 YYNGEE. The junction had 12 bases not matched to a gene; V was cut back by 6 bases and J by 8 bases. The CDR3 covers 15 residues. The CDR3: CASTPPGQGAWGYTF. In nucleotides, the CDR3 is TGTGCCAGCACCCCTCCAGGACAGGGGGCATGGGGCTACACCTTC.

The table lists this clonotype with many counts. This chain joins TRBV20-1 and TRBJ1-3; 7 nucleotides align to TRBD1. Germline V lookup: CDR1 DFQATT, CDR2 SNEGSKA (reference sequence). The J segment lost 3 bases and the V segment lost 4 bases, leaving 9 bases of the junction unmatched. The CDR3 extends over 15 amino acids. In nucleotides, the CDR3 is TGCAGTGCTACACAGGGGACAGAGGTTGGAAACACCATATATTTT. It is translated as CSATQGTEVGNTIYF.

The sample holds many counts of this clonotype. This chain connects TRBV4-2 to TRBJ2-7; possibly TRBD1 for D (5 bases). This CDR3 contains 16 residues. Germline-derived CDR1 and CDR2 are LGHNA and YNFKEQ. Trimming pared 0 bases from V and 2 bases from J, leaving 14 bases between. CDR3 nucleotide sequence: TGTGCCAGCAGCCAAGAAGCATCCAGGGCTACCTACGAGCAGTACTTC. It encodes CASSQEASRATYEQYF.

The CDR3 region has the DNA TGTGCCAGCAGTGTAATATTAGGGGGGAATCAGCCCCAGCATTTT. This encodes CASSVILGGNQPQHF. This sequence joins TRBV2 and TRBJ1-5; TRBD1 is a possible D gene (6 bases). The CDR3 is made up of 15 amino acids. The germline CDR1 and CDR2 sequences are SNHLY and FYNNEI. Trimming pared 4 bases from V and 4 bases from J, leaving 14 bases between. Full variable domain (remainder filled in from reference TRBV2 and TRBJ1-5): EPEVTQTPSHQVTQMGQEVILRCVPISNHLYFYWYRQILGQKVEFLVSFYNNEISEKSEIFDDQFSVERPDGSNFTLKIRSTKLEDSAMYFCASSVILGGNQPQHFGDGTRLSIL.

By frequency in the sample, this clonotype is medium-sized. CDR3 in amino acids: CASSLPTGAVVNTEAFF. The CDR3 DNA reads as TGTGCCAGCAGCTTGCCAACAGGGGCGGTAGTGAACACTGAAGCTTTCTTT. V usage is TRBV7-9 and J usage is TRBJ1-1; TRBD1 matches 7 bases. The germline V gene encodes CDR1 SEHNR and CDR2 FQNEAQ (reference sequence). Trimming cost V 3 bases and J 0 bases; bases outside gene matches: 10. CDR3 size: 17 residues.

The chain recombines TRBV15 with TRBJ1-6; tentatively, D is TRBD1 (5 bases). Germline CDR1 reads LNHNV; CDR2 reads YYDKDF (reference sequence). Trimming left V 7 bases short and J 7 bases short, with 11 bases between. The CDR3 runs 13 residues. This CDR3 is CATTRGRNSPLHF. DNA for the CDR3: TGTGCCACCACGCGGGGCCGAAATTCACCCCTCCACTTT. Full variable domain (rest looked up from reference TRBV15 and TRBJ1-6): DAMVIQNPRYQVTQFGKPVTLSCSQTLNHNVMYWYQQKSSQAPKLLFHYYDKDFNNEADTPDNFQSRRPNTSFCFLDIRSPGLGDTAMYLCATTRGRNSPLHFGNGTRLTVT.

The chain joins TRBV5-5 to TRBJ1-1; no clear D gene. There are 14 residues in the CDR3. The V end was cut by 4 bases, the J end by 0 bases, with 10 bases between. Germline V gives CDR1 SGHKS, CDR2 YYEKEE (reference sequence). DNA of the CDR3: TGTGCCAGCAGCCCGTGGACGGTGAACACTGAAGCTTTCTTT. Protein sequence: CASSPWTVNTEAFF.

A word on this clonotype: A junction end diverges from the germline sequence, so it may reflect a read error. This rearrangement joins TRBV6-5 to TRBJ2-7, with TRBD1 as a possible D gene (6 bases). The germline CDR1 and CDR2 sequences are MNHEY and SVGAGI. The CDR3 length is 16 residues. The CDR3 nucleotides read TGTGCCGGCAGTTACTACGGGCTCGGACAGATCCTTGAGCTGTACTTC. It codes for CAGSYYGLGQILELYF.

The chain recombines TRBV20-1 with TRBJ1-2; the D is unclear. The CDR3 is 12 amino acids. V lost 8 bases and J 2 bases, leaving 12 bases between the germline ends. The germline CDR1 and CDR2 sequences are DFQATT and SNEGSKA (reference sequence). The CDR3 spells CSHRMRNYGYTF. The CDR3 nucleotides are TGCAGTCATCGGATGCGGAACTATGGCTACACCTTC.